This T cell receptor (beta chain) came from a study of T cell responses to AZD1222 COVID-19 vaccine. Study-wide findings and caveats: Across the whole spike, CD4 TCRs peaked at regions 160-218 and 743-854.

This clone was observed a few times. What it recognizes is unknown. The CDR3 consists of 16 residues. Germline V gene sequence: CDR1 MDHEN, CDR2 SYDVKM. V lost 3 bases and J 4 bases, leaving 18 bases between the germline ends. The data were produced by immunoSEQ multiplex PCR, yet TCRdb's version contains in-frame clones alone and is incomplete. The repertoire consists of around 89,000 clones, with approximately 90% occurring once and the leading ten covering 20% to 25%. This TCR was sampled from an adult in good health. The chain carries TRBV28 and TRBJ1-2; tentative D call: TRBD1 (5 bases). Sample: peripheral blood, taken on day 0 of AZD1222 vaccination. The CDR3 protein is CASSFLGVRQGYGYTF. The CDR3, as DNA: TGTGCCAGCAGTTTCCTCGGGGTCAGGCAGGGCTATGGCTACACCTTC.